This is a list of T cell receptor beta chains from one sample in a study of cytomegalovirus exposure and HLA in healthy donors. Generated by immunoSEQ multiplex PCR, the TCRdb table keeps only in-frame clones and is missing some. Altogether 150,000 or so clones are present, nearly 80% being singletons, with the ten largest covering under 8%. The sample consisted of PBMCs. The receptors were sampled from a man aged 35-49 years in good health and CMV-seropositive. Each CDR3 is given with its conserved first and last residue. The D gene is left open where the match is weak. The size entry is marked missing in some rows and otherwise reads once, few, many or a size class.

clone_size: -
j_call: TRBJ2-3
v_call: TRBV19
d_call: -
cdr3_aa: CASESAYTDTQYF
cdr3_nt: TGTGCCAGTGAGAGCGCGTACACAGATACGCAGTATTTT

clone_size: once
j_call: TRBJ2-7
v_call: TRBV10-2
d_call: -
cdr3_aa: CASMGPTTSKSSYEQYF
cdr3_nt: TGCGCCAGCATGGGGCCTACGACATCGAAAAGCTCCTACGAGCAGTACTTC

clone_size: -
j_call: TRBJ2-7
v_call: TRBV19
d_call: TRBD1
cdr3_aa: CASSIEHRGLREQYF
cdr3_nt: TGTGCCAGTAGTATAGAACACAGGGGCCTTCGGGAGCAGTACTTC

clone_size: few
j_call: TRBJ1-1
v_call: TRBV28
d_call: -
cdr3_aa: CASSLLRGGAFF
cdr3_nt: TGTGCCAGCAGCCTCCTCCGGGGTGGGGCTTTCTTT

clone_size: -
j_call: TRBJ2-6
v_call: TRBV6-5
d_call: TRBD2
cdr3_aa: CASRGGSGANVLTF
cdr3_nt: TGTGCCAGCCGCGGGGGCTCTGGGGCCAACGTCCTGACTTTC

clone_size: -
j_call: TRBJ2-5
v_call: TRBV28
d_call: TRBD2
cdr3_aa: CASRLAGAGETQYF
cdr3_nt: TGTGCCAGCAGGCTAGCGGGAGCCGGCGAGACCCAGTACTTC

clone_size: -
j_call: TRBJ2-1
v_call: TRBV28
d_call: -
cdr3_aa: CASSLAPGLSEQFF
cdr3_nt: TGTGCCAGCTCTCTTGCCCCGGGACTCAGTGAGCAGTTCTTC

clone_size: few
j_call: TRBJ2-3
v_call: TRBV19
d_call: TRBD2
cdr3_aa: CASSPSGSHWGDTQYF
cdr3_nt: TGTGCCAGTAGTCCCAGCGGGAGCCACTGGGGAGATACGCAGTATTTT

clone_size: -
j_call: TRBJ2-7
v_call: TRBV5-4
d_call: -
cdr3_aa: CASSLDRDYEQYF
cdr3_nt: TGTGCCAGCAGCCTGGACCGAGACTACGAGCAGTACTTC

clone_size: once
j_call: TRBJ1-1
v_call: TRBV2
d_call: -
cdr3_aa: CASRSGGVGTEAFF
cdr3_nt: TGTGCCAGCAGGAGCGGAGGGGTGGGGACTGAAGCTTTCTTT

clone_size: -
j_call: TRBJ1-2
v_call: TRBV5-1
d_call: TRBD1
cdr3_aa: CASSSGQGRDYTF
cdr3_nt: TGCGCCAGCAGCTCGGGACAGGGGAGGGACTACACCTTC

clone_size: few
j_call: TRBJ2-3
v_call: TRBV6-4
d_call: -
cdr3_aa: CASSEQGTDTQYF
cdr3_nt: TGTGCCAGCAGTGAGCAGGGTACAGATACGCAGTATTTT

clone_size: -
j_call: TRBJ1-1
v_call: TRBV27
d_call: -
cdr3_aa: CASSKTGLRAGHTEAFF
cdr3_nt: TGTGCCAGCAGCAAAACAGGCCTCCGGGCAGGTCACACTGAAGCTTTCTTT

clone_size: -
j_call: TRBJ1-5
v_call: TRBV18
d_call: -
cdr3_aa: CASSLQAENQPQHF
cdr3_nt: TGTGCCAGCTCACTACAGGCGGAAAATCAGCCCCAGCATTTT

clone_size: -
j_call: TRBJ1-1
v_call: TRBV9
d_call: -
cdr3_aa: CASSAGFGTEAFF
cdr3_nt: TGTGCCAGCAGCGCGGGGTTTGGCACTGAAGCTTTCTTT

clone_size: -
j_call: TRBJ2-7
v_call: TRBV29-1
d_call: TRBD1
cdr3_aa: CSVGRTGFNEQYF
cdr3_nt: TGCAGCGTGGGAAGGACAGGGTTCAACGAGCAGTACTTC

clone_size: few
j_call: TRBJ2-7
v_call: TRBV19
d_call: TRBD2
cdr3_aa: CASSIQGGTYEQYF
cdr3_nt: TGTGCCAGTAGTATTCAGGGAGGGACCTACGAGCAGTACTTC

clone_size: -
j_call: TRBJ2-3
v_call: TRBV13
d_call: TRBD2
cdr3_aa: CASSKTLAGGRTDTQYF
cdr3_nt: TGTGCCAGCAGCAAAACATTAGCGGGAGGTCGGACAGATACGCAGTATTTT

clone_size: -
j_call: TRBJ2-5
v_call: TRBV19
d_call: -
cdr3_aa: CASSIGRPRETQYF
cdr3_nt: TGTGCCAGTAGTATAGGCAGGCCCCGGGAGACCCAGTACTTC

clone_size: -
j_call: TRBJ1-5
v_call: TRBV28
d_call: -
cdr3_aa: CASSQYRGNQPQHF
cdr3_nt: TGTGCCAGCAGCCAATACAGGGGCAATCAGCCCCAGCATTTT

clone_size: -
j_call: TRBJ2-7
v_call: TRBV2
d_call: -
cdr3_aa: CASSGQGYEQYF
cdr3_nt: TGTGCCAGCAGTGGGCAGGGCTACGAGCAGTACTTC

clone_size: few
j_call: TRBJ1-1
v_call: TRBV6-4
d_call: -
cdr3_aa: CASSVSEDTEAFF
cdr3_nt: TGTGCCAGCAGTGTATCGGAGGACACTGAAGCTTTCTTT

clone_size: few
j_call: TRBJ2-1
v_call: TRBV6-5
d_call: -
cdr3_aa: CASSRQGYGNEQFF
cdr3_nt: TGTGCCAGCAGTAGGCAGGGCTATGGGAATGAGCAGTTCTTC

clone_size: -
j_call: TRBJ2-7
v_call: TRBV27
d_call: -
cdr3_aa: CASSPRLAYEQYF
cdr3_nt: TGTGCCAGCAGTCCCAGGCTGGCCTACGAGCAGTACTTC

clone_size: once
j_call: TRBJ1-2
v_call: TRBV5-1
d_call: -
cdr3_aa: CASSSGQSISYGYTF
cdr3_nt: TGCGCCAGCAGCTCCGGACAGTCGATCAGCTATGGCTACACCTTC

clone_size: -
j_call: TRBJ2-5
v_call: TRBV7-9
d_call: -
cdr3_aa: CASSLEVVAAIQETQYF
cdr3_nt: TGTGCCAGCAGCTTAGAGGTGGTAGCGGCTATCCAAGAGACCCAGTACTTC

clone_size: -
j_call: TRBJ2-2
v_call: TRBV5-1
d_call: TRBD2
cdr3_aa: CASSVLAGANTGELFF
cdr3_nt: TGCGCCAGCAGTGTACTAGCGGGGGCGAACACCGGGGAGCTGTTTTTT

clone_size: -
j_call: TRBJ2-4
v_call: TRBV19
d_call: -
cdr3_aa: CASSIEGGVGNSQYF
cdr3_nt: TGTGCCAGTAGTATAGAAGGAGGGGTTGGAAACAGTCAGTACTTC

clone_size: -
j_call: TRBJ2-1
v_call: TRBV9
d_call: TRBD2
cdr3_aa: CASSAQLRAAGTYNEQFF
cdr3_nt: TGTGCCAGCAGCGCCCAACTCAGGGCAGCGGGGACGTACAATGAGCAGTTCTTC

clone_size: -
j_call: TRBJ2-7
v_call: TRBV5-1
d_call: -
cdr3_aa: CASSQSGTYYEQYF
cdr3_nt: TGCGCCAGCAGCCAGAGTGGCACCTACTACGAGCAGTACTTC

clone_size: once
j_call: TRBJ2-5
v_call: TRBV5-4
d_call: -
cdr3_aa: CASSLKLVETQYF
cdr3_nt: TGTGCCAGCAGCTTGAAACTAGTAGAGACCCAGTACTTC

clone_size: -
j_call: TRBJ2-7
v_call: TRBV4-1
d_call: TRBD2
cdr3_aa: CASSQEAGEVYEQYF
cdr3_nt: TGCGCCAGCAGCCAAGAAGCGGGAGAGGTTTACGAGCAGTACTTC

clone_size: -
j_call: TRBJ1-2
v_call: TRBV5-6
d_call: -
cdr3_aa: CASSFLPQVNYGYTF
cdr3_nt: TGTGCCAGCAGCTTTTTGCCCCAGGTAAACTATGGCTACACCTTC

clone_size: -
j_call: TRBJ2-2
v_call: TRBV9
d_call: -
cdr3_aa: CASRVARATGELFF
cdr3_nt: TGTGCCAGCAGGGTTGCGAGGGCAACCGGGGAGCTGTTTTTT

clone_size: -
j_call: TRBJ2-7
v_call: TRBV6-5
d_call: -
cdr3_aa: CASSYGGHYEQYF
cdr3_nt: TGTGCCAGCAGTTACGGCGGCCACTACGAGCAGTACTTC

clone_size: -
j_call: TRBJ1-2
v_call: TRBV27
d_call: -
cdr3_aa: CASTAAGGVDYGYTF
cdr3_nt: TGTGCCAGCACCGCGGCTGGGGGCGTCGACTATGGCTACACCTTC

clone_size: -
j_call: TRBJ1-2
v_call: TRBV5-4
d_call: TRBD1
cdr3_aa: CASSSGGTGTHYGYTF
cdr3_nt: TGTGCCAGCAGCTCGGGAGGGACAGGGACCCACTATGGCTACACCTTC

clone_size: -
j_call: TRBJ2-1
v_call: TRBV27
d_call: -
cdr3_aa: CASSLDQGTWDNEQFF
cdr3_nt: TGTGCCAGCAGTTTAGATCAGGGTACGTGGGACAATGAGCAGTTCTTC

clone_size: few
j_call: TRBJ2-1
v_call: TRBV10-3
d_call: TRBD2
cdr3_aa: CAIRPRREGLNEQFF
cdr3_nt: TGTGCCATCAGGCCCCGGCGGGAGGGCCTGAATGAGCAGTTCTTC

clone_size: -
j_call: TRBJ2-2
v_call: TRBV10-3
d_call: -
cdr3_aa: CAISGGLAENTGELFF
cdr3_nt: TGTGCCATCAGTGGGGGGCTAGCGGAGAACACCGGGGAGCTGTTTTTT

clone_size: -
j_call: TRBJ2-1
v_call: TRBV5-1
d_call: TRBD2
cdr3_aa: CASSLVGLASNEQFF
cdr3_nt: TGCGCCAGCAGCTTGGTTGGACTAGCGAGCAATGAGCAGTTCTTC

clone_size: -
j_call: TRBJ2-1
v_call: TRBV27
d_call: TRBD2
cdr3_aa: CASSLLAGRVGYEQFF
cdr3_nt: TGTGCCAGCAGTTTGTTAGCGGGGAGAGTCGGCTATGAGCAGTTCTTC

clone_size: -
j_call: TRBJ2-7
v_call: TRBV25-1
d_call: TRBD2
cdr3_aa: CASSELVSGLAENYEQYF
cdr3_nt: TGTGCCAGCAGTGAATTAGTCTCGGGACTAGCGGAAAACTACGAGCAGTACTTC

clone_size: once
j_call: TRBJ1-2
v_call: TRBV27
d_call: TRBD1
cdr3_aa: CASSEQGVGYGYTF
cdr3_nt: TGTGCCAGCAGTGAACAGGGGGTAGGCTATGGCTACACCTTC

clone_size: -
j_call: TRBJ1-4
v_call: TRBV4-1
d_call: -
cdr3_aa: CASSQDTTKNEKLFF
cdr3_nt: TGCGCCAGCAGCCAAGATACAACGAAAAATGAAAAACTGTTTTTT

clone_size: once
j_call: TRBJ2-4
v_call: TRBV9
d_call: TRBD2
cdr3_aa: CASSVGGGQSLGNSQYF
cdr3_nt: TGTGCCAGCAGCGTAGGCGGGGGGCAGTCCCTTGGGAACAGTCAGTACTTC

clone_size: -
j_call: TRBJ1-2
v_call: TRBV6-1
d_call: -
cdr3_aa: CASSGKPGTSPNYGYTF
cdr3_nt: TGTGCCAGCAGTGGTAAGCCGGGGACATCACCTAACTATGGCTACACCTTC

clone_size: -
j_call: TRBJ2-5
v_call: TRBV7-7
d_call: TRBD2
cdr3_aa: CASSRGGLAGEETQYF
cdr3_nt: TGTGCTAGCAGCCGGGGGGGACTAGCGGGAGAAGAGACCCAGTACTTC

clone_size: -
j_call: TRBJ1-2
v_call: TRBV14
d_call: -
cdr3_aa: CASSQDRSGYGYTF
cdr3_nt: TGTGCCAGCAGCCAAGACAGGAGCGGCTATGGCTACACCTTC

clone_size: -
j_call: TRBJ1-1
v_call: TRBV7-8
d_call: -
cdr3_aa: CASSFRGSEAFF
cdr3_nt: TGTGCCAGCAGCTTCAGGGGTTCTGAAGCTTTCTTT

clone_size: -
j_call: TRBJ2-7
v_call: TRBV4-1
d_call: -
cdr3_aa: CASSQDPVKKQYF
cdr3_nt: TGCGCCAGCAGCCAAGATCCAGTAAAAAAGCAGTACTTC

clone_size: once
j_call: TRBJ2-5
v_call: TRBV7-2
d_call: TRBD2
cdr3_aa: CASSWAGGETQYF
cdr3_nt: TGTGCCAGCAGCTGGGCGGGGGGGGAGACCCAGTACTTC

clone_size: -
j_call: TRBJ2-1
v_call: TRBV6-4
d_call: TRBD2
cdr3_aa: CASSPTSGEYNEQFF
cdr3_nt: TGTGCCAGCAGCCCTACTAGCGGAGAGTACAATGAGCAGTTCTTC

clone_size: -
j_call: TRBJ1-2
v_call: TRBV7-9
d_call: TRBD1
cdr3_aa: CASSPGQGDGYTF
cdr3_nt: TGTGCCAGCAGCCCGGGACAGGGGGATGGCTACACCTTC